These 24 T cell receptor beta chains were sequenced from one sample in a study of blood T cell repertoires in COVID-19. Assay used: immunoSEQ multiplex PCR; TCRdb lists only in-frame clones, some missing. Altogether around 55,000 clones are present, 85% to 90% being singletons, with the ten largest covering about 8.5%. The sample comprised peripheral blood. The receptors were gathered from a man aged 55 to 70 with active COVID-19.

This chain connects TRBV29-1 to TRBJ2-1; D is possibly TRBD2 (5 bases). In germline, CDR1 is SQVTM, CDR2 ANQGSEA. This CDR3 contains 16 residues. V was pared by 1 base and J by 2 bases, with 15 bases between. For the CDR3, the DNA is TGCAGCGTTGAAGGGTCGGGGAAAGTGACCTACAATGAGCAGTTCTTC. Translated, it gives CSVEGSGKVTYNEQFF.

In its sample, this clone was seen once. This chain connects TRBV6-5 to TRBJ1-2; no definite D call. Germline V gene data show CDR1 as MNHEY and CDR2 as SVGAGI. V gave up 5 bases and J gave up 4 bases, with 8 bases separating them. CDR3 length: 12 residues. The CDR3 reads CASSIRIYGYTF. The CDR3 DNA is TGTGCCAGCAGTATCAGGATCTATGGCTACACCTTC.

This chain joins TRBV29-1 and TRBJ2-7; D ambiguous. Germline V CDR1 and CDR2: SQVTM, ANQGSEA. The length of the CDR3 is 11 residues. V shed 8 bases and J shed 7 bases, with 15 bases lying between them. CDR3 DNA: TGCAGCTCTCTGTTAGCCGAGGAGCAGTACTTC. It encodes CSSLLAEEQYF.

This clone was found once. This chain connects TRBV19 to TRBJ1-1; D remains ambiguous. This CDR3 spans 14 amino acids. Germline lookup yields CDR1 LNHDA and CDR2 SQIVND (reference sequence). Between the trimmed V and J ends, which lost 2 bases and 0 bases, there was a span of 7 bases. Here the CDR3 DNA reads TGTGCCAGTAGTATAACAGACATGAACACTGAAGCTTTCTTT. The encoded protein is CASSITDMNTEAFF.

The chain joins TRBV7-6 to TRBJ2-1, with 7 bases matching TRBD2. There are 15 residues in the CDR3. Germline V gives CDR1 SGHVS, CDR2 FNYEAQ. J gave up 4 bases and V 1 base, and 4 bases lay outside the gene matches. CDR3 in DNA: TGTGCCAGCAGCTTAGACGGGGGGACTTACAATGAGCAGTTCTTC. Translated, it gives CASSLDGGTYNEQFF.

This clone was recorded only once. The CDR3 DNA follows: TGTGCCAGCAGCCTCACTAGCGACCTATACAATGAGCAGTTCTTC. It specifies CASSLTSDLYNEQFF. V gene TRBV7-3 combines with J gene TRBJ2-1, with 7 bases aligning to TRBD2. The V segment lost 5 bases and the J segment 4 bases; nucleotides outside the gene matches: 8. The germline CDR1 and CDR2 sequences are SGHTA and FQGTGA. The CDR3 length is 15 residues.

This chain joins TRBV5-1 and TRBJ2-6; 9 bases fit TRBD1. Trimming cost V 4 bases and J 4 bases; bases outside gene matches: 12. Germline V CDR1 and CDR2: SGHRS, YFSETQ. The CDR3 is 18 residues long. DNA for the CDR3: TGCGCCAGCAGCCCGAGTAAAGACAGGGGGTACGGGGCCAACGTCCTGACTTTC. Its translation is CASSPSKDRGYGANVLTF.

The CDR3 DNA reads TGTGCCAGCAGCTTGGGAAACCCTAGCGGGAGAATCGATGAGCAGTTCTTC. Translating it yields CASSLGNPSGRIDEQFF. The V and J genes are TRBV5-8 and TRBJ2-1; 10 bases line up with TRBD2. The CDR3 covers 17 residues. The trim removed 0 bases at V and 8 bases at J, leaving 11 bases unmatched. The germline V gene has CDR1 SGHTS and CDR2 YDEGEE.

The chain links TRBV7-2 to TRBJ2-7, with D unresolved. The CDR3 runs to 13 residues. Trimming pared 6 bases from V and 2 bases from J, leaving 11 bases between. Germline CDR1 is SGHTA and CDR2 is FQGNSA. The CDR3 loop reads CASRSRGTYEQYF. CDR3 coding DNA: TGTGCCAGCAGGTCCAGAGGAACCTACGAGCAGTACTTC.

The CDR3 nucleotides are TGTGCCAGCAGTTTAGCGGGAGGGAACTACAATGAGCAGTTCTTC. Amino acids: CASSLAGGNYNEQFF. V and J are TRBV28 and TRBJ2-1; 9 nucleotides align to TRBD2. The CDR3 covers 15 residues. Germline CDR1 MDHEN, CDR2 SYDVKM. V lost 2 bases, J lost 3 bases, and 2 bases stayed unmatched.

The chain employs TRBV4-1 and TRBJ1-3, with D unresolved. V was trimmed by 2 bases and J by 4 bases, leaving 6 bases between them. Germline-derived CDR1 and CDR2 are MGHRA and YSYEKL. This CDR3 region has 13 residues. The CDR3 bases are TGCGCCAGCAGCCAAATACAAGGAAACACCATATATTTT. It codes for CASSQIQGNTIYF.

This CDR3 reads CASGSFQAGGPSYEQYF. CDR3 sequence (DNA): TGTGCTAGTGGTTCCTTCCAAGCGGGAGGGCCCTCCTACGAGCAGTACTTC. V is TRBV12-5 and J is TRBJ2-7, with TRBD2 matching 10 bases. CDR1 and CDR2 from the germline V gene are LGHNT and FRNRAP. V lost 4 bases and J lost 0; bases outside the gene matches: 9. The CDR3 has 17 amino acids.

CDR3 amino acids: CASSPWTANTEAFF. Here the CDR3 DNA reads TGTGCCAGCTCACCCTGGACAGCTAACACTGAAGCTTTCTTT. The V call is TRBV18, the J call TRBJ1-1; D is possibly TRBD1 (6 bases). V gave up 3 bases and J gave up 2 bases, with 10 bases separating them. This CDR3 has 14 residues. Germline lookup yields CDR1 KGHSH and CDR2 LQKENI.

J is TRBJ2-1 and V is TRBV29-1; TRBD2 matches 8 bases. The germline CDR1 and CDR2 sequences are SQVTM and ANQGSEA. V trimming: 5 bases; J trimming: 8 bases; junction bases outside the gene matches: 8. This CDR3 is built from 13 residues. The CDR3 DNA follows: TGCAGCGTTTCCGGGACTAGGTCCGATGAGCAGTTCTTC. As protein: CSVSGTRSDEQFF.

This clone appeared a few times. The chain uses TRBV7-8 and TRBJ1-5; D might be TRBD1 (6 bases). The CDR3 spans 19 residues. Germline V gene sequence: CDR1 SGHVS, CDR2 FQNEAQ. V was cut by 1 base and J by 2 bases, with 21 bases left in between. DNA of the CDR3: TGTGCCAGCAGCTTAGGTCGTTTGGGATTAGGGGGTGGCAATCAGCCCCAGCATTTT. This translates into CASSLGRLGLGGGNQPQHF.

This clone was counted once. V is TRBV7-9 and J is TRBJ1-3; maybe TRBD1 (5 bases). Trimming pared 5 bases from V and 0 bases from J, leaving 14 bases between. The length of the CDR3 is 16 residues. CDR1 and CDR2 (germline): SEHNR, FQNEAQ (reference sequence). CDR3 DNA sequence: TGTGCCAGCAGCCCCCAGGGCCAGGTCTCTGGAAACACCATATATTTT. Encoded protein: CASSPQGQVSGNTIYF.

The rearrangement joins TRBV11-2 to TRBJ1-2, with unresolved D. Germline V gives CDR1 SGHAT, CDR2 FQNNGV. The V end was cut by 4 bases, the J end by 4 bases, with 16 bases between. CDR3 length: 15 amino acids. The CDR3 DNA is TGTGCCAGCAGCTCGCTACAGAAAGTCGTCTATGGCTACACCTTC. Protein sequence: CASSSLQKVVYGYTF.

The rearrangement links TRBV5-1 to TRBJ2-3; 9 nucleotides match TRBD2. The germline gives CDR1 SGHRS, CDR2 YFSETQ. The CDR3 extends over 15 amino acids. V lost 4 bases, J lost 0 bases, and 3 bases stayed unmatched. CDR3 DNA sequence: TGCGCCAGCAGCGCAACTAGCGGGAGCACAGATACGCAGTATTTT. Translated, it gives CASSATSGSTDTQYF.

This clone was detected a few times. The gene calls are TRBV27 and TRBJ2-7, with a tentative D call TRBD2 (6 bases). The CDR3 has 14 amino acids. Germline V gene lookup returns CDR1 MNHEY and CDR2 SMNVEV (reference sequence). Trimming removed 6 bases from V and 1 base from J, with 13 bases in between. This chain's CDR3 is CASRERVGSYEQYF. CDR3 DNA sequence: TGTGCCAGCAGGGAGCGGGTAGGGTCCTACGAGCAGTACTTC.

This rearrangement joins TRBV5-4 to TRBJ2-5, with D uncertain. Per the germline V gene, CDR1 is SGHNT and CDR2 is YYREEE (reference sequence). The V end lost 2 bases, the J end lost 1 base, and 6 bases lay between the germline ends. This CDR3 has 13 residues. The CDR3 DNA follows: TGTGCCAGCAGCTTCAGGCGCCAAGAGACCCAGTACTTC. It specifies CASSFRRQETQYF. Looking up the rest from reference TRBV5-4 and TRBJ2-5 gives the full variable domain: ETGVTQSPTHLIKTRGQQVTLRCSSQSGHNTVSWYQQALGQGPQFIFQYYREEENGRGNFPPRFSGLQFPNYSSELNVNALELDDSALYLCASSFRRQETQYFGPGTRLLVL.

This clone occurred once. V is TRBV19 and J is TRBJ2-7; 8 bases align to TRBD1. The junction had 5 bases not matched to a gene; V was cut back by 6 bases and J by 1 base. The germline gives CDR1 LNHDA, CDR2 SQIVND (reference sequence). The CDR3 loop spans 14 amino acids. The CDR3 region is CASRRTGTSYEQYF. CDR3 sequence (DNA): TGTGCCAGTAGGCGGACAGGGACGTCCTACGAGCAGTACTTC.

This chain connects TRBV7-6 to TRBJ2-3; a possible D gene is TRBD1 (6 bases). V lost 2 bases, J lost 2 bases, and 23 bases lay in between. The CDR3 sequence is 19 residues long. In germline, CDR1 is SGHVS, CDR2 FNYEAQ. The CDR3 DNA is TGTGCCAGCAGCTTACCGGGACACCGAGCGGAAATTATCACAGATACGCAGTATTTT. It yields the protein CASSLPGHRAEIITDTQYF.

This chain connects TRBV5-1 to TRBJ2-1; 10 nucleotides line up with TRBD2. Losses at the gene ends were 5 bases for V and 6 bases for J; bases not matched to a gene: 8. The germline V gene has CDR1 SGHRS and CDR2 YFSETQ. The CDR3 has 15 residues. In DNA form, the CDR3 reads TGCGCCAGCAGTTCGACCGGGACTAGCGTCAATGAGCAGTTCTTC. It yields the protein CASSSTGTSVNEQFF.

The chain recombines TRBV9 with TRBJ2-5, with 9 bases fitting TRBD1. The V and J ends lost 4 bases and 5 bases, in that order; junction bases with no gene match: 12. The CDR3 length is 16 residues. The germline gives CDR1 SGDLS, CDR2 YYNGEE. As DNA, the CDR3 is TGTGCCAGCAGCTCACAGATAAGTGGACAGGGGGAGACCCAGTACTTC. Translation: CASSSQISGQGETQYF.